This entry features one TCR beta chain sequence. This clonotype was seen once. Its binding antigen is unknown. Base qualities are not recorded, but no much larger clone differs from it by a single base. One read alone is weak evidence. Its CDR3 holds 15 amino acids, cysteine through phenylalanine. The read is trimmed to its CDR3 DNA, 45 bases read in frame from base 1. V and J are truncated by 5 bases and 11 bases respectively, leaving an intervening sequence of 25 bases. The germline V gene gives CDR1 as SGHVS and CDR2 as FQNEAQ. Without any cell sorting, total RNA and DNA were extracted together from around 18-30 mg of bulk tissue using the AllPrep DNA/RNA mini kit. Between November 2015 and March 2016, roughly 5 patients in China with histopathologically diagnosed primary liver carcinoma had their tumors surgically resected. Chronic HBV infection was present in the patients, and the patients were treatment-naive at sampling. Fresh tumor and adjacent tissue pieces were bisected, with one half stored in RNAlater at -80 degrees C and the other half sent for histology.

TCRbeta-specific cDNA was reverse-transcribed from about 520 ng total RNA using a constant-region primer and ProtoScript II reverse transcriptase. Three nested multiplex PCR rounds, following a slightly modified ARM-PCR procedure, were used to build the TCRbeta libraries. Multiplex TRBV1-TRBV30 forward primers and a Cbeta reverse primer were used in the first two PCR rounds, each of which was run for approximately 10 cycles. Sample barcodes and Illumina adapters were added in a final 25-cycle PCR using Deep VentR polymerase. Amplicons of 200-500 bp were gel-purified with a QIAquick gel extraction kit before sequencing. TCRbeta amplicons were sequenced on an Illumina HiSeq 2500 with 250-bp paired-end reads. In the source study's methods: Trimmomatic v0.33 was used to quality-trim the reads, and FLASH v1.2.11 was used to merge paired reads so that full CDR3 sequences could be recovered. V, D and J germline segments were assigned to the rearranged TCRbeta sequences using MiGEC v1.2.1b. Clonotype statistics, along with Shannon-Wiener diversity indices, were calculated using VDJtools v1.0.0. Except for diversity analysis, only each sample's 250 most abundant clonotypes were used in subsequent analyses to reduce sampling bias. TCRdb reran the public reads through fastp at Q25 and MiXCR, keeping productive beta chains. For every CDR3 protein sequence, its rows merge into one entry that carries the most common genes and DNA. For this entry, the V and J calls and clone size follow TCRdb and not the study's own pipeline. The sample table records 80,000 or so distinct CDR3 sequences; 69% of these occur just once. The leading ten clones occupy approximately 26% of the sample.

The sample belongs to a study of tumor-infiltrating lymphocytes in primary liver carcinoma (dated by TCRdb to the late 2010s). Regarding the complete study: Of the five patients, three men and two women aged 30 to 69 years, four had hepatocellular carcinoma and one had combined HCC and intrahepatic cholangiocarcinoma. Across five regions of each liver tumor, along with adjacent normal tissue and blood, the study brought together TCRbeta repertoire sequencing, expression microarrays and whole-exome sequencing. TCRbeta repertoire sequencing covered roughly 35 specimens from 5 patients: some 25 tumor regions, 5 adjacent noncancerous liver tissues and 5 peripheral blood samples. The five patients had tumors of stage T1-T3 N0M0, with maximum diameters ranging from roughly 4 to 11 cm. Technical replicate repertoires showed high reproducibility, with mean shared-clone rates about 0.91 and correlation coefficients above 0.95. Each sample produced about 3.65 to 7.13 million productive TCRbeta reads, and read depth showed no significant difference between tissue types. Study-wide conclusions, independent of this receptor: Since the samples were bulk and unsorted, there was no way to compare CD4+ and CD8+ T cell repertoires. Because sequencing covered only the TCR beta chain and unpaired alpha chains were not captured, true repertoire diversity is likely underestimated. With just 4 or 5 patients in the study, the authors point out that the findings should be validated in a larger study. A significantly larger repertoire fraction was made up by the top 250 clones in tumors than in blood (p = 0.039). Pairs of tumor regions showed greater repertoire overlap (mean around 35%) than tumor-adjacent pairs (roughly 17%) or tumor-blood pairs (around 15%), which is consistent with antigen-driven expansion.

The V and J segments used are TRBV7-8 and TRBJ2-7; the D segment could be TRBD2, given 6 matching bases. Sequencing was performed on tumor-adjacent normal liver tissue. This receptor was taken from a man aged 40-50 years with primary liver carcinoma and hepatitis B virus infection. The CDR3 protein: CASSVIAGSRGEKYF. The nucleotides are TGTGCCAGCAGCGTAATCGCGGGGAGCCGGGGAGAGAAGTACTTC. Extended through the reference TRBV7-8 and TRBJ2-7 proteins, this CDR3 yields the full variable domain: GAGVSQSPRYKVAKRGQDVALRCDPISGHVSLFWYQQALGQGPEFLTYFQNEAQLDKSGLPSDRFFAERPEGSVSTLKIQRTQQEDSAVYLCASSVIAGSRGEKYFGPGTRLTVT.